Sequencing of this TCR beta chain was carried out in a study of T cell repertoires in ileal Crohn's disease. The CDR3 totals 17 residues. The junction had 8 bases not matched to a gene; V was cut back by 5 bases and J by 4 bases. From germline, CDR1 is LNHDA and CDR2 SQIVND (reference sequence). Assay: immunoSEQ multiplex PCR; the TCRdb copy retains only in-frame clones and omits some. The sample gives about 62,000 clones, approximately 88% of which show up once; around 2.1% is in the top ten. Noted time point: neoterminal ileum biopsy at postoperative endoscopy, about 6 months after surgery. The sample taken for sequencing was ileal tissue. The receptor comes from an adult with Crohn's disease. The genes are TRBV19 and TRBJ2-1; TRBD2 aligns across 13 bases. The CDR3, as DNA: TGTGCCAGTAGTGTAAGACTAGCGGGAGGACAATACAATGAGCAGTTCTTC. Translating it yields CASSVRLAGGQYNEQFF.